The 9 T cell receptor beta chains in this list originate from one sample, sequenced in a study of blood T cell repertoires in COVID-19. TCRdb's table, derived via immunoSEQ multiplex PCR, lists solely in-frame clones and lacks some. This table holds roughly 300,000 clones, more than 85% found once. The material sequenced was PBMCs or T cells enriched from blood (not recorded which). These receptors all stem from a woman younger than 45 who had recovered from COVID-19.

The chain joins TRBV7-9 to TRBJ1-2, with TRBD1 matching 8 bases. V trimming: 5 bases; J trimming: 8 bases; junction bases outside the gene matches: 10. Germline-derived CDR1 and CDR2 are SEHNR and FQNEAQ (reference sequence). This CDR3 has 14 residues. The CDR3 DNA is TGTGCCAGCAGCACTTCAGGGGGCTCCCAGGGCTACACCTTC. It is translated as CASSTSGGSQGYTF.

The V call is TRBV7-2, the J call TRBJ2-1; TRBD2 matches at 8 bases. With V trimmed by 7 bases and J by 4 bases, 9 bases remained unmatched. The CDR3 loop spans 15 amino acids. Per germline, CDR1 SGHTA and CDR2 FQGNSA. In nucleotides, the CDR3 is TGTGCCAGCACCCTGGCGCGGGGGGAATACAATGAGCAGTTCTTC. Translated, it gives CASTLARGEYNEQFF.

The chain uses TRBV7-9 and TRBJ2-7, with D tentatively TRBD1 (6 bases). Germline CDR1 SEHNR, CDR2 FQNEAQ (reference sequence). The V end was cut by 3 bases, the J end by 5 bases, with 17 bases between. CDR3 length equals 15 residues. CDR3 sequence reads: CASSFSEQGNNEQYF. CDR3 coding DNA: TGTGCCAGCAGCTTTTCCGAACAGGGTAACAACGAGCAGTACTTC.

This sequence joins TRBV28 and TRBJ1-6; the match to TRBD1 covers 7 bases. This CDR3 contains 13 residues. CDR1 and CDR2 from the germline V gene are MDHEN and SYDVKM. V was pared by 5 bases and J by 6 bases, with 1 base of the junction left unmatched. CDR3 loop: CASSTGVNSPLHF. CDR3 nucleotide sequence: TGTGCCAGCAGTACAGGGGTTAATTCACCCCTCCACTTT.

The CDR3 is CASSLGPTGSGNTIYF. CDR3 bases: TGCGCCAGCAGCTTGGGCCCGACAGGTTCTGGAAACACCATATATTTT. This chain uses TRBV5-1 with TRBJ1-3; D is possibly TRBD1 (6 bases). This CDR3 comprises 16 residues. Germline CDR1 SGHRS, CDR2 YFSETQ. The ends were cut back, 0 bases at V and 1 base at J, with 11 bases in the middle.

The V gene is TRBV28, the J gene TRBJ1-3, with D possibly matching TRBD1 (6 bases). The V and J ends lost 6 bases and 2 bases respectively, with 14 bases between them. The CDR3 runs to 15 residues. Germline loops: CDR1 MDHEN, CDR2 SYDVKM. Here the CDR3 DNA reads TGTGCCAGCAGACTTGACAGGCCCGCTGGAAACACCATATATTTT. Translated: CASRLDRPAGNTIYF.

This chain uses TRBV7-9 with TRBJ2-1; 9 bases agree with TRBD1. Trimming at V came to 5 bases and at J to 4 bases, leaving 9 bases not matched to a gene. CDR3 length: 16 amino acids. CDR1 and CDR2 from the germline V gene are SEHNR and FQNEAQ (reference sequence). Written as DNA, the CDR3 is TGTGCCAGCAGCCCACCCAGGGACAGGGCTTACAATGAGCAGTTCTTC. Translating gives CASSPPRDRAYNEQFF.

CDR3 DNA sequence: TGTGCCAGCAGTTATAGCAACTATGGCTACACCTTC. This codes for CASSYSNYGYTF. The chain carries TRBV11-2 and TRBJ1-2; D gene uncertain. This CDR3 has 12 residues. Per germline, CDR1 SGHAT and CDR2 FQNNGV. Trimming stripped 6 bases from V and 2 bases from J, with 7 bases between. The complete variable domain, with remaining parts taken from reference TRBV11-2 and TRBJ1-2, reads EAGVAQSPRYKIIEKRQSVAFWCNPISGHATLYWYQQILGQGPKLLIQFQNNGVVDDSQLPKDRFSAERLKGVDSTLKIQPAKLEDSAVYLCASSYSNYGYTFGSGTRLTVV.

The rearrangement uses TRBV5-1 and TRBJ1-4; a possible D gene is TRBD1 (6 bases). Trimming took off 7 bases at V and 4 bases at J, with 26 bases between the two ends. The CDR3 consists of 18 residues. Germline values: CDR1 SGHRS, CDR2 YFSETQ. The CDR3 region is CASPNAGTRRLRNEKLFF. The CDR3 nucleotides are TGCGCCAGCCCCAATGCAGGGACAAGGAGACTGCGTAATGAAAAACTGTTTTTT.